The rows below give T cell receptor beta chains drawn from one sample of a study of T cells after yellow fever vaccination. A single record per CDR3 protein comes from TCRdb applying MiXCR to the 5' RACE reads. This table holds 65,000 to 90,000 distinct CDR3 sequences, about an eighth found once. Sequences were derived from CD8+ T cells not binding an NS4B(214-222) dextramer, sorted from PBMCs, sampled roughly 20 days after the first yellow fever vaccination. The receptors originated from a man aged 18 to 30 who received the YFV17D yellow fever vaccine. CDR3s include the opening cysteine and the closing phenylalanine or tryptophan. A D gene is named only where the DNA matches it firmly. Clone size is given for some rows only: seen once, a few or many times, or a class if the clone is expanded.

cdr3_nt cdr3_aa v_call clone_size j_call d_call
TGCGCCAGCAGCTTGGATGTGGAAACTAGCACAGATACGCAGTATTTT CASSLDVETSTDTQYF TRBV5-1 NA TRBJ2-3 NA
TGTGCCAGCAGTTCGTCCCCAGGGGGATATAGCAATCAGCCCCAGCATTTT CASSSSPGGYSNQPQHF TRBV6-5 NA TRBJ1-5 TRBD1
TGCGCCAGCAGCTTGGCGCAGGGGACCCCCCCTGAAGCTTTCTTT CASSLAQGTPPEAFF TRBV5-1 few TRBJ1-1 NA
TGTGCCAGTACCGTTGGGGGGTATGGCTACACCTTC CASTVGGYGYTF TRBV19 few TRBJ1-2 NA
TGTGCCATCGGAGACAGGGTATGGTCCGGGGAGCTGTTTTTT CAIGDRVWSGELFF TRBV24-1 NA TRBJ2-2 TRBD1
TGCGCCAGCAGCCAAGGTTCAGAAGCTAACTATGGCTACACCTTC CASSQGSEANYGYTF TRBV4-1 few TRBJ1-2 NA
TGTGCCAGCAGCTTCGGTAGCGGGGGGGCTGGTGAGCAGTTCTTC CASSFGSGGAGEQFF TRBV5-6 few TRBJ2-1 TRBD2
TGCGCCAGCAGCTCCGGACAGGGGGTTGATAATTCACCCCTCCACTTT CASSSGQGVDNSPLHF TRBV5-1 NA TRBJ1-6 TRBD1
TGTGCCAGCAGCTTACCACTACAAGAGACCCAGTACTTC CASSLPLQETQYF TRBV7-2 few TRBJ2-5 NA
TGTGCCAGCAGCTCCGGGACAGGAGGGGGCGGGGCCCAGTACTTC CASSSGTGGGGAQYF TRBV7-9 NA TRBJ2-5 TRBD1
TGTGCCAGCAGCGAGAGGCCAGGGGTGGGTCAGCCCCAGCATTTT CASSERPGVGQPQHF TRBV6-2/TRBV6-3 NA TRBJ1-5 NA
TGCAGTGCGAGACAGGGCTACGAGCAGTACTTC CSARQGYEQYF TRBV20-1 NA TRBJ2-7 TRBD1
TGCGCCAGCCGTGTGGCGGGCCAGCTCTACGAGCAGTACTTC CASRVAGQLYEQYF TRBV10-2 few TRBJ2-7 NA
TGCGCCAGCAGCCAAGATAGGAGAAGCGGGGGGCAGGCCTTCGAGCAGTACTTC CASSQDRRSGGQAFEQYF TRBV4-1 few TRBJ2-7 TRBD2
TGTGCCAGCAGTGCCTGGGGTGGGTCCGACACTGAAGCTTTCTTT CASSAWGGSDTEAFF TRBV12-3/TRBV12-4 NA TRBJ1-1 NA
TGTGCCAGCAGCGTTAGCGGGGGGAGCACAGATACGCAGTATTTT CASSVSGGSTDTQYF TRBV9 NA TRBJ2-3 TRBD2
TGTGCCAGCAGCTTAGGACCAGGGAATTTCTACGAGCAGTACTTC CASSLGPGNFYEQYF TRBV11-2 once TRBJ2-7 NA
TGTGCCACCAGTGACGACAGGGAACAAAATTCACCCCTCCACTTT CATSDDREQNSPLHF TRBV24-1 few TRBJ1-6 TRBD1
TGTGCCAGCAGCTGGAGTGGGGAGGGCTACACCTTC CASSWSGEGYTF TRBV7-9 few TRBJ1-2 NA
TGTGCCAGCAGTTCCGACAGGGAGCCTCAGCCCCAGCATTTT CASSSDREPQPQHF TRBV6-2/TRBV6-3 NA TRBJ1-5 TRBD1
TGTGCCAGCAGCCCCCATGGCCGGACCGGAGAGACCCAGTACTTC CASSPHGRTGETQYF TRBV7-9 few TRBJ2-5 NA
TGTGCCAGCAGCCCAGCGGGGGGGCCGACAGATACGCAGTATTTT CASSPAGGPTDTQYF TRBV3-1 few TRBJ2-3 TRBD2
TGTGCCAGCAGCTTAGCAGGGGGGTTCGCTGAAGCTTTCTTT CASSLAGGFAEAFF TRBV7-2 few TRBJ1-1 NA